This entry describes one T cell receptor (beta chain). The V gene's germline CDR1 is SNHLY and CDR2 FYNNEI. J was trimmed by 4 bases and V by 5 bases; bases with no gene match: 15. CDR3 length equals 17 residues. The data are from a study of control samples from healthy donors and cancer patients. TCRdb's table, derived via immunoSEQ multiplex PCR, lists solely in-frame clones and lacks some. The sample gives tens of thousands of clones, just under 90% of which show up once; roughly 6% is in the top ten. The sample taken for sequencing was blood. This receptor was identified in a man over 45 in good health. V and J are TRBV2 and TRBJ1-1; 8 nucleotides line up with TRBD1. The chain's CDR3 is CASSLKQGEASTTEAFF. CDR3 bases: TGTGCCAGCAGTCTTAAACAGGGGGAGGCTTCGACCACTGAAGCTTTCTTT.